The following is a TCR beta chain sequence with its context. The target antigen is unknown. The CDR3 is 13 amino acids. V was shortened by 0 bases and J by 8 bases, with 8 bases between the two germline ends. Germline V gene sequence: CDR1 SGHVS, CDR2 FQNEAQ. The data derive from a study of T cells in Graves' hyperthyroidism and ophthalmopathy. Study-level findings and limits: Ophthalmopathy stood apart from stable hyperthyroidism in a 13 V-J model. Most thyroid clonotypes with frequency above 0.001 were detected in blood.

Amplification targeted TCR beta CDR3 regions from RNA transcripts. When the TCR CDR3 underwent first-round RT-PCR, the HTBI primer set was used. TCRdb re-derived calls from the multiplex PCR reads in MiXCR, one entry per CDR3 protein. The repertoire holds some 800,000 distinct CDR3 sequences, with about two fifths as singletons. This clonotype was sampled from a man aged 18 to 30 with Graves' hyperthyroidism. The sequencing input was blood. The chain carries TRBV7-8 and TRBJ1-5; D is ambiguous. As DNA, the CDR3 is TGTGCCAGCAGCTTAGCGGCGGGGAAGCCCCAGCATTTT. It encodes CASSLAAGKPQHF.